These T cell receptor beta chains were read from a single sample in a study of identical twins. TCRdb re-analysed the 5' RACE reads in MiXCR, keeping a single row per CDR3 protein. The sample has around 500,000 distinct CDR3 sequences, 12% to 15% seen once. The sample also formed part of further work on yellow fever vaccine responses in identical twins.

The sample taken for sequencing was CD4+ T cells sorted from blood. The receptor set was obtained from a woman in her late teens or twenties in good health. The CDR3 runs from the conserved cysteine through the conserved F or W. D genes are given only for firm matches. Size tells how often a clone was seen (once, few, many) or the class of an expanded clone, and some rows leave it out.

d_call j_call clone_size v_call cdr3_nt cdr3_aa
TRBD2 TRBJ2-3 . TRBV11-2 TGTGCCAGCAGCTTATTTTCCGGGGGGAGCACAGATACGCAGTATTTT CASSLFSGGSTDTQYF
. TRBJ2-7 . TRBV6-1 TGTGCCAGCAGCCCTCTTATGGATTCAATTTGGTCCTACGAGCAGTACTTC CASSPLMDSIWSYEQYF
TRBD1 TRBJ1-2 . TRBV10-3 TGTGCCATCAGGCCTGACAGGGATGGTGGCTACACCTTC CAIRPDRDGGYTF
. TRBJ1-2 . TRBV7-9 TGTGCCAGCAGCTTTAAGCCGGATGGCTACACCTTC CASSFKPDGYTF
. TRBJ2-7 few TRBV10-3 TGTGCCATCAGTAATAGCGGCTCCTACGAGCAGTACTTC CAISNSGSYEQYF
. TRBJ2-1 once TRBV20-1 TGCAGTGCTAGAGAGTTTGTAGCTGAGCAGTTCTTC CSAREFVAEQFF
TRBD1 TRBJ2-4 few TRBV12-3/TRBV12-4 TGTGCCAGCAGCAACAGGGGGCTCAGTAAAAACATTCAGTACTTC CASSNRGLSKNIQYF
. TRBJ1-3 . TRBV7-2 TGTGCCAGCAGCTTATATCCACTGGGCTCTGGAAACACCATATATTTT CASSLYPLGSGNTIYF
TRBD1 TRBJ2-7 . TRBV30 TGTGCCTGGAGTGGGGACAGGGGGCTTTACTTC CAWSGDRGLYF
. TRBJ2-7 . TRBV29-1 TGCAGCGTTGACGGGTTGGGTGGGGGCTCCTACGAGCAGTACTTC CSVDGLGGGSYEQYF
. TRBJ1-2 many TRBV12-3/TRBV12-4 TGTGCCAGCAGCTTACTGGCAAGCTATGGCTACACCTTC CASSLLASYGYTF
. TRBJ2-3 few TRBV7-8 TGTGCCAGCAGCGTGGACGGGGATCGCACAGATACGCAGTATTTT CASSVDGDRTDTQYF
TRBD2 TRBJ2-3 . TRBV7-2 TGTGCCAGCAGGAAGGGACTAGCGGGGGGGCGAACAGATACGCAGTATTTT CASRKGLAGGRTDTQYF
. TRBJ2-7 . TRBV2 TGTGCCAGCAGTGAAAGGTCCGTCTACGAGCAGTACTTC CASSERSVYEQYF
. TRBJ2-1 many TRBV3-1 TGTGCCAGCAGCCCACCATTGGCACTGTCCAAGCGCAATGAGCAGTTCTTC CASSPPLALSKRNEQFF
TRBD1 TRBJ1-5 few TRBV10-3 TGTGCCATCAGTGAGGGACAGGGGAAGGATCAGCCCCAGCATTTT CAISEGQGKDQPQHF
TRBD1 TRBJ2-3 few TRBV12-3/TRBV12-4 TGTGCCAGCAGTGTTCGACAGGGCGGAGATACGCAGTATTTT CASSVRQGGDTQYF
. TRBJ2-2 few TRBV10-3 TGTGCCACCGGGGACTTCTTCACCGGGGAGCTGTTTTTT CATGDFFTGELFF
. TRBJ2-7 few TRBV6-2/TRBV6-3 TGTGCCAGCAGTTACTCCCTGCCAGGGACGAACTACGAGCAGTACTTC CASSYSLPGTNYEQYF
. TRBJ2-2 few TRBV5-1 TGCGCCAGCAGTGGGTCTGGCAGTAACACCGGGGAGCTGTTTTTT CASSGSGSNTGELFF
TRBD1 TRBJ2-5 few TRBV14 TGTGCCAGCAGCCAGATGACAGGGTGGGCAGAGACCCAGTACTTC CASSQMTGWAETQYF
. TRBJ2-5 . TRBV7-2 TGTGCCAGCAGCTTAGTGCCGACTAGTCTGGGGACCCAGTACTTC CASSLVPTSLGTQYF
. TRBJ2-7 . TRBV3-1 TGTGCCAGCAGCCGGGACTCCCTAAGCGAGCAGTACTTC CASSRDSLSEQYF
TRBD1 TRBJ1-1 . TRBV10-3 TGTGCCATCAGTAGGGACAGGGACCATGAGGCTGAAGCTTTCTTT CAISRDRDHEAEAFF
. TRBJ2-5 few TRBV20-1 TGCAGTGCTAGAGCGATAGTGAGCCAGTACTTC CSARAIVSQYF
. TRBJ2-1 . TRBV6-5 TGTGCCAGCAGCCCCTGGGATCAGCAGTTCTTC CASSPWDQQFF